Shown below are 32 T cell receptor beta chains from a single sample sequenced in a study of shared clonotypes between healthy human individuals. TCRdb's table, derived via immunoSEQ multiplex PCR, lists solely in-frame clones and lacks some. The table records 2 million to 3 million clones, over 85% of them present only once. Sequencing input: naive CD4+ T cells from PBMCs. The subset denotes: CD45RA+ positively selected. The receptors were gathered from a man aged 18 to 35 in good health. Some clones in this sample may be carry-over from other donors' samples.

This chain links TRBV28 with TRBJ1-5, with unresolved D. This CDR3 is built from 12 residues. Trimming shortened V by 6 bases and J by 0 bases, and 3 bases separated the two germline ends. Per the germline V gene, CDR1 is MDHEN and CDR2 is SYDVKM. The CDR3 DNA sequence: TGTGCCAGCAGGATTAGCAATCAGCCCCAGCATTTT. This encodes CASRISNQPQHF.

CDR3 DNA: TGTGCCAGCAGCCCAGATGCGGGGGGAGGCGGCTATGGCTACACCTTC. Residues: CASSPDAGGGGYGYTF. The V call is TRBV7-9, the J call TRBJ1-2, with D possibly TRBD1 on 5 matching bases. The V end lost 5 bases, the J end lost 4 bases, and 20 bases lay between the germline ends. Germline V gene data show CDR1 as SEHNR and CDR2 as FQNEAQ (reference sequence). This CDR3 has 16 residues.

This clone was picked up one time. V usage is TRBV14 and J usage is TRBJ1-1, with D perhaps TRBD1 (5 bases). Trimming stripped 3 bases from V and 1 base from J, with 12 bases between. The CDR3 is 15 amino acids. Germline CDR1 SGHDN, CDR2 FVKESK. The CDR3 is CASSQRWGGNTEAFF. In DNA form, the CDR3 reads TGTGCCAGCAGCCAGCGTTGGGGGGGGAACACTGAAGCTTTCTTT.

V and J are TRBV11-2 and TRBJ1-1; D gene ambiguous. With 5 bases removed from V and 0 bases from J, the gap between germline ends came to 13 bases. The CDR3 spans 15 residues. In germline, CDR1 is SGHAT, CDR2 FQNNGV. CDR3 protein: CASSPLGSMNTEAFF. The CDR3 DNA is TGTGCCAGCAGCCCCTTGGGAAGCATGAACACTGAAGCTTTCTTT.

This chain connects TRBV5-1 to TRBJ1-2, with 8 nucleotides matching TRBD1. CDR1 and CDR2 from the germline V gene are SGHRS and YFSETQ. J was trimmed by 7 bases and V by 4 bases; bases with no gene match: 12. The CDR3 length is 15 residues. The CDR3 DNA sequence: TGCGCCAGCAGCCAAATTGGACAGGGACAATCTGGCTACACCTTC. Protein: CASSQIGQGQSGYTF.

This clone has only one observation. This sequence joins TRBV28 and TRBJ2-6, with no clear D. Germline CDR1 reads MDHEN; CDR2 reads SYDVKM. Deletions cut 6 bases from V and 0 bases from J, with 9 bases between. The CDR3 is 15 amino acids. CDR3 in DNA: TGTGCCAGCAGCCCCCATAACTCTGGGGCCAACGTCCTGACTTTC. This codes for CASSPHNSGANVLTF.

The V gene is TRBV7-2, the J gene TRBJ2-1, with D unclear. Trimming removed 2 bases at V and 0 bases at J, with 11 bases between. CDR3 length: 16 amino acids. Germline V gene data show CDR1 as SGHTA and CDR2 as FQGNSA. The CDR3 loop reads CASSLFGLPSYNEQFF. The CDR3 DNA follows: TGTGCCAGCAGCTTATTTGGGCTCCCCTCCTACAATGAGCAGTTCTTC.

This CDR3 reads CASSQGFSTDTQYF. CDR3 DNA: TGTGCCAGCAGCCAAGGGTTTAGCACAGATACGCAGTATTTT. The genes are TRBV28 and TRBJ2-3, with unresolved D. This CDR3 has 14 amino acids. V lost 6 bases and J 0 bases, leaving 10 bases between the germline ends. Per germline, CDR1 MDHEN and CDR2 SYDVKM.

This chain connects TRBV6-5 to TRBJ1-1, with D possibly being TRBD1 (5 bases). The CDR3 runs to 16 residues. Trimming took 1 base from V and 4 from J, leaving 16 bases between them. CDR1 and CDR2 (germline): MNHEY, SVGAGI. For the CDR3, the DNA is TGTGCCAGCAGTTACTTAGTTGGGGGGAGGGTCACTGAAGCTTTCTTT. Its translation: CASSYLVGGRVTEAFF.

Comments on this clone: The junction departs from germline at one end; a sequencing error may be responsible. The rearrangement joins TRBV10-3 to TRBJ1-3; tentatively, D is TRBD1 (5 bases). Germline V lookup: CDR1 ENHRY, CDR2 SYGVKD. The CDR3 runs to 15 residues. For the CDR3, the DNA is TGTGCCATCAATGAGGGGCCTTCTTCTGGAAACACCATATATTTT. Translating it yields CAINEGPSSGNTIYF.

The V call is TRBV6-1, the J call TRBJ1-5, with D unclear. V was shortened by 6 bases and J by 2 bases, with 8 bases between the two germline ends. The CDR3 is made up of 13 amino acids. CDR1 and CDR2 from the germline V gene are MNHNS and SASEGT. The CDR3 is CASSPDGNQPQHF. For the CDR3, the DNA is TGTGCCAGCAGCCCCGACGGCAATCAGCCCCAGCATTTT.

V usage is TRBV4-2 and J usage is TRBJ2-5; 8 positions agree with TRBD2. This CDR3 is built from 14 residues. The trim removed 4 bases at V and 4 bases at J, leaving 5 bases unmatched. Germline CDR1 LGHNA, CDR2 YNFKEQ. The CDR3 is CASSPGLDTETQYF. In DNA form, the CDR3 reads TGTGCCAGCAGCCCGGGACTAGATACAGAGACCCAGTACTTC.

The rearrangement links TRBV7-2 to TRBJ2-6, with D uncertain. The CDR3 is 15 residues long. Germline loops: CDR1 SGHTA, CDR2 FQGNSA. V was trimmed by 4 bases and J by 0 bases, leaving 7 bases between them. CDR3: CASSSLNSGANVLTF. CDR3 nucleotides: TGTGCCAGCAGCTCACTAAACTCTGGGGCCAACGTCCTGACTTTC.

This clone was recorded a few times. Additional DNA sequences in this sample encode the identical CDR3. This chain links TRBV15 with TRBJ1-1; D gene ambiguous. V was clipped by 0 bases and J by 2 bases, with 7 bases between them. This CDR3 has 14 residues. CDR1 LNHNV and CDR2 YYDKDF come from the germline V gene (reference sequence). CDR3 sequence (DNA): TGTGCCACCAGCAGAGATAGGGTTAACACTGAAGCTTTCTTT. It specifies CATSRDRVNTEAFF.

This chain uses TRBV19 with TRBJ1-1; 9 bases agree with TRBD1. Germline assignment: CDR1 LNHDA and CDR2 SQIVND (reference sequence). This CDR3 has 14 residues. V dropped 4 bases and J dropped 7; count of bases not matched to a gene: 7. As DNA, the CDR3 is TGTGCCAGTAGTACGGACAGGGGAACGGGTGAAGCTTTCTTT. As protein: CASSTDRGTGEAFF.

The chain couples TRBV19 to TRBJ2-4; possible D gene TRBD1, 7 bases. Germline V CDR1 and CDR2: LNHDA, SQIVND (reference sequence). There are 15 residues in the CDR3. Trimming stripped 1 base from V and 8 bases from J, with 15 bases between. The CDR3 coding sequence is TGTGCCAGTAGTATAGGCCGGCAGGGGGGTGACATTCAGTACTTC. It yields the protein CASSIGRQGGDIQYF. The full variable domain, with the rest looked up from reference TRBV19 and TRBJ2-4, is DGGITQSPKYLFRKEGQNVTLSCEQNLNHDAMYWYRQDPGQGLRLIYYSQIVNDFQKGDIAEGYSVSREKKESFPLTVTSAQKNPTAFYLCASSIGRQGGDIQYFGAGTRLSVL.

Comment on this clone: This sample includes further DNA sequences coding for the same CDR3. J is TRBJ1-4 and V is TRBV5-1; 7 bases map to TRBD1. The CDR3 has 14 residues. V shed 1 base, J shed 8 bases, and the junction held 5 bases outside the gene matches. Germline values: CDR1 SGHRS, CDR2 YFSETQ. The CDR3 is CASSLRQGNEKLFF. DNA of the CDR3: TGCGCCAGCAGCTTGAGACAGGGAAACGAAAAACTGTTTTTT.

The V gene is TRBV4-1, the J gene TRBJ2-7, with D perhaps matching TRBD2 (5 bases). CDR3 length: 14 amino acids. V lost 0 bases and J lost 6, with 12 bases in between. Per the germline V gene, CDR1 is MGHRA and CDR2 is YSYEKL. This CDR3 is CASSQDEGGLEQYF. The CDR3 DNA is TGCGCCAGCAGCCAAGACGAAGGAGGACTCGAGCAGTACTTC.

The V and J genes are TRBV19 and TRBJ2-7, with a tentative D call TRBD2 (5 bases). CDR1 and CDR2 (germline): LNHDA, SQIVND (reference sequence). The germline V and J ends were trimmed by 3 bases and 1 base, with 19 bases remaining between them. This CDR3 is 17 amino acids long. The CDR3 spells CASSMRVAGTWSYEQYF. DNA of the CDR3: TGTGCCAGTAGTATGAGGGTGGCGGGCACCTGGTCCTACGAGCAGTACTTC. The entire variable domain, with the rest obtained from reference TRBV19 and TRBJ2-7, is as follows: DGGITQSPKYLFRKEGQNVTLSCEQNLNHDAMYWYRQDPGQGLRLIYYSQIVNDFQKGDIAEGYSVSREKKESFPLTVTSAQKNPTAFYLCASSMRVAGTWSYEQYFGPGTRLTVT.

The chain joins TRBV5-1 to TRBJ2-4; the D call may be TRBD1 or TRBD2 (7 bases each). Trimming shortened V by 5 bases and J by 2 bases, and 17 bases separated the two germline ends. The germline V gene encodes CDR1 SGHRS and CDR2 YFSETQ. The CDR3 extends over 16 amino acids. DNA for the CDR3: TGCGCCAGCAGGGACCAGGGGGAGGGGACCAAAAACATTCAGTACTTC. It is translated as CASRDQGEGTKNIQYF.

The chain uses TRBV7-9 and TRBJ2-1; 14 bases fit TRBD2. The V gene's germline CDR1 is SEHNR and CDR2 FQNEAQ (reference sequence). There are 17 residues in the CDR3. Germline trimming cut 5 bases from V and 5 bases from J; bases unmatched to any gene: 8. CDR3 DNA sequence: TGTGCCAGCAGCCTGACTAGCGGGAGGGTCCTGCACAATGAGCAGTTCTTC. Protein sequence: CASSLTSGRVLHNEQFF.

This clone was recorded a few times. The same CDR3 arises from other DNA sequences in this sample as well. The chain links TRBV19 to TRBJ2-7; 10 positions agree with TRBD1. V lost 8 bases, J lost 4 bases, and 2 bases stayed unmatched. Germline CDR1 is LNHDA and CDR2 is SQIVND (reference sequence). The CDR3 is made up of 12 amino acids. CDR3 DNA: TGTGCCAGTCGGGACAGGGGTTACGAGCAGTACTTC. Its protein product is CASRDRGYEQYF.

The chain links TRBV7-2 to TRBJ2-2; the match to TRBD1 covers 7 bases. CDR1 and CDR2 (germline): SGHTA, FQGNSA. V lost 3 bases, J lost 6 bases, and 7 bases stayed unmatched. The CDR3 sequence is 15 residues long. The CDR3 reads CASSFGRQGPGELFF. The CDR3 nucleotides are TGTGCCAGCAGCTTTGGGAGACAGGGTCCCGGGGAGCTGTTTTTT.

A word on this clone: The same CDR3 is also encoded by other DNA sequences in this sample. This sequence joins TRBV29-1 and TRBJ2-2; 9 nucleotides match TRBD1. The CDR3 is made up of 14 amino acids. Germline V gene lookup returns CDR1 SQVTM and CDR2 ANQGSEA. J lost 0 bases, V lost 5 bases, and 1 base had no gene match. The CDR3 DNA sequence: TGCAGCGTTAGGACAGGGGCGAACACCGGGGAGCTGTTTTTT. Amino acid sequence: CSVRTGANTGELFF.

V gene TRBV12-5 combines with J gene TRBJ2-1; D is unresolved. Trimming took off 0 bases at V and 4 bases at J, with 10 bases between the two ends. This CDR3 contains 15 residues. Germline CDR1 LGHNT, CDR2 FRNRAP. CDR3 bases: TGTGCTAGTGGTTTGGTACCTCCGTTTTACAATGAGCAGTTCTTC. Its protein is CASGLVPPFYNEQFF.

The chain is built from TRBV4-1 and TRBJ2-1; a weak D match, TRBD2 (5 bases). Germline V lookup: CDR1 MGHRA, CDR2 YSYEKL. V gave up 0 bases and J gave up 4 bases, with 13 bases separating them. The CDR3 runs 16 residues. The CDR3: CASSQDELADYNEQFF. DNA for the CDR3: TGCGCCAGCAGCCAAGATGAGCTAGCAGATTACAATGAGCAGTTCTTC.

The rearrangement uses TRBV5-5 and TRBJ1-4; D is perhaps TRBD1 (5 bases). The CDR3 is 14 residues long. CDR1 and CDR2 (germline): SGHKS, YYEKEE (reference sequence). Trimming pared 0 bases from V and 8 bases from J, leaving 11 bases between. The CDR3 nucleotides read TGTGCCAGCAGCTTGGTGGGGGGACCGGAAAAACTGTTTTTT. Protein sequence: CASSLVGGPEKLFF.

The genes are TRBV5-4 and TRBJ1-6; 9 nucleotides match TRBD1. After removal of 5 bases from V and 10 bases from J, the junction contained 7 bases not matched to a gene. CDR3 length: 14 residues. Germline CDR1 and CDR2: SGHNT and YYREEE (reference sequence). In DNA, the CDR3 is TGTGCCAGCAGTTCCGGGACAGGGTCCTCACCCCTCCACTTT. Its protein is CASSSGTGSSPLHF.

The V and J genes are TRBV28 and TRBJ1-2, with 8 bases identical to TRBD1. The germline CDR1 and CDR2 sequences are MDHEN and SYDVKM. Trimming at V came to 6 bases and at J to 2 bases, leaving 14 bases not matched to a gene. The CDR3 has 17 amino acids. The CDR3, as DNA: TGTGCCAGCAGCGCCTGGACAGGGAGCGAAAGAAACTATGGCTACACCTTC. It specifies CASSAWTGSERNYGYTF.

This clone appeared a few times. The rearrangement joins TRBV19 to TRBJ1-5, with 10 bases aligning to TRBD1. The CDR3 is 17 residues long. The V gene's germline CDR1 is LNHDA and CDR2 SQIVND (reference sequence). V shed 6 bases, J shed 2 bases, and the junction held 10 bases outside the gene matches. CDR3 amino acids: CASSHRQGAQGNQPQHF. The DNA for the CDR3 is TGTGCCAGTAGCCACAGACAGGGGGCGCAGGGCAATCAGCCCCAGCATTTT.

A note on this clone: This sample includes further DNA sequences coding for the same CDR3. In DNA, the CDR3 is TGTGCCAGCAGCTTAGCGGGGTCTAACTATGGCTACACCTTC. Encoded protein: CASSLAGSNYGYTF. The chain joins TRBV7-9 to TRBJ1-2; D is uncertain. V lost 0 bases and J 0 bases, leaving 5 bases between the germline ends. The germline gives CDR1 SEHNR, CDR2 FQNEAQ (reference sequence). The CDR3 consists of 14 residues.

This clone was picked up one time. This sequence joins TRBV5-4 and TRBJ2-7; D uncertain. CDR3 size: 15 residues. V shed 4 bases and J shed 1 base, with 15 bases lying between them. From germline, CDR1 is SGHNT and CDR2 YYREEE (reference sequence). CDR3 nucleotides: TGTGCCAGCAGCCGGAGTGGGCCCGAGTCCTACGAGCAGTACTTC. It specifies CASSRSGPESYEQYF. Drawing the rest from reference TRBV5-4 and TRBJ2-7, the complete variable domain is ETGVTQSPTHLIKTRGQQVTLRCSSQSGHNTVSWYQQALGQGPQFIFQYYREEENGRGNFPPRFSGLQFPNYSSELNVNALELDDSALYLCASSRSGPESYEQYFGPGTRLTVT.